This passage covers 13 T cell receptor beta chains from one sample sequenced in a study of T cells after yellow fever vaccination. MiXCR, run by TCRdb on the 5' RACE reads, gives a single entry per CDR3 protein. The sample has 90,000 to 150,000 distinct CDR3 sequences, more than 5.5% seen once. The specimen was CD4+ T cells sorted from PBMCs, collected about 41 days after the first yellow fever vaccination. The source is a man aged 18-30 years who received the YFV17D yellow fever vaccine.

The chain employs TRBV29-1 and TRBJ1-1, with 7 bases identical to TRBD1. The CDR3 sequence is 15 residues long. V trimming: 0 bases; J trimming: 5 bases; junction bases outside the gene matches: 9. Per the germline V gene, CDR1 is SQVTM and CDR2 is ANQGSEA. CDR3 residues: CSVEDFGRGKTEAFF. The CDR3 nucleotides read TGCAGCGTTGAAGACTTTGGCAGGGGGAAGACTGAAGCTTTCTTT.

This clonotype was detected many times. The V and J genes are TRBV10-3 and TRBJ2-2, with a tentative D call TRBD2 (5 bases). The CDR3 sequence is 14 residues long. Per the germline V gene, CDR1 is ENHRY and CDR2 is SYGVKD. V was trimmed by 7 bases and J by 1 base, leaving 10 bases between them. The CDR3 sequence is CAITDSKNTGELFF. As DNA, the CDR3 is TGTGCCATCACGGACTCAAAGAACACCGGGGAGCTGTTTTTT.

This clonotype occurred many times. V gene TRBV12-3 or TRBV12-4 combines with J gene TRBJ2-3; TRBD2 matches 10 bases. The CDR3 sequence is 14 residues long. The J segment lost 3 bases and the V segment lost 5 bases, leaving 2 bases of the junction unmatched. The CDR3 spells CASSPAGGTDTQYF. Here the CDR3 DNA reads TGTGCCAGCAGTCCAGCGGGGGGGACAGATACGCAGTATTTT.

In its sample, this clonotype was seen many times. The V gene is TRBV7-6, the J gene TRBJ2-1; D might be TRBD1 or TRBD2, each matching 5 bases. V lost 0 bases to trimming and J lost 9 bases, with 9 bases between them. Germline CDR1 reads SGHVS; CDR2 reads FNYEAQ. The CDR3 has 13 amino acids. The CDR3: CASSLAMGTEQFF. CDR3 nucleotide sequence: TGTGCCAGCAGCTTAGCGATGGGGACTGAGCAGTTCTTC. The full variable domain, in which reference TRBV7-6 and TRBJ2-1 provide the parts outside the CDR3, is GAGVSQSPRYKVTKRGQDVALRCDPISGHVSLYWYRQALGQGPEFLTYFNYEAQQDKSGLPNDRFSAERPEGSISTLTIQRTEQRDSAMYRCASSLAMGTEQFFGPGTRLTVL.

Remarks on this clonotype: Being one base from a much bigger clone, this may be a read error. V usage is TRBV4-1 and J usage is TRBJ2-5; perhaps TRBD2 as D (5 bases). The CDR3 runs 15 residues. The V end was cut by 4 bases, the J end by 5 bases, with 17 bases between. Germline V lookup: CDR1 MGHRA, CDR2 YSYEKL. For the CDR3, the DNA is TGCGCCAGCAGCCTGCTGGACGCCAGAGGGGAGACCCAGTACTTC. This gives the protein CASSLLDARGETQYF.

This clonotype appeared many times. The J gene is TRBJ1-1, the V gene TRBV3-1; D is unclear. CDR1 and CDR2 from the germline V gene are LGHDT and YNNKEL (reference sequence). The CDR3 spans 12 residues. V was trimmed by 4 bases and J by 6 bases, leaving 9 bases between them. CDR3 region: CASSPSGSEAFF. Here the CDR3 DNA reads TGTGCCAGCAGCCCCTCGGGTTCTGAAGCTTTCTTT.

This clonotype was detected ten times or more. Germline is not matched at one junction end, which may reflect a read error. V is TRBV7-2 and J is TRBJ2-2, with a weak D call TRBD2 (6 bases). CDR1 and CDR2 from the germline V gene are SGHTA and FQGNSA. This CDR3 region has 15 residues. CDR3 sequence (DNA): TGTGCCAGCAGCATAGCGGCAGGGAGGATTGGGGAGCTGTTTTTT. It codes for CASSIAAGRIGELFF.

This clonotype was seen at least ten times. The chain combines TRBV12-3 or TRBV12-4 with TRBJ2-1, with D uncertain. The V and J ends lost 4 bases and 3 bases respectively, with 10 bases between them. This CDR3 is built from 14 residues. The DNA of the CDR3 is TGTGCCAGCAGTTCTTACGCAAGCTACAATGAGCAGTTCTTC. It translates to CASSSYASYNEQFF.

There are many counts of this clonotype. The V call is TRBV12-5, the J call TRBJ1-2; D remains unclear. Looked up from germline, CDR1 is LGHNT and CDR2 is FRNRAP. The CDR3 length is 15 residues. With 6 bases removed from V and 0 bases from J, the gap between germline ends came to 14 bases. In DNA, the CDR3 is TGTGCTAGTGGGGAAGGGAGCAGTTCTAACTATGGCTACACCTTC. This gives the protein CASGEGSSSNYGYTF.

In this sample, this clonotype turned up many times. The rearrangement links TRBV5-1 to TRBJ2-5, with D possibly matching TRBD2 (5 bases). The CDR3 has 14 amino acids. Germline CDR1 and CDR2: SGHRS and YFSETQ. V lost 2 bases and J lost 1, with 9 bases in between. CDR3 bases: TGCGCCAGCAGCTTCGTAGCGCGCCAAGAGACCCAGTACTTC. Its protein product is CASSFVARQETQYF.

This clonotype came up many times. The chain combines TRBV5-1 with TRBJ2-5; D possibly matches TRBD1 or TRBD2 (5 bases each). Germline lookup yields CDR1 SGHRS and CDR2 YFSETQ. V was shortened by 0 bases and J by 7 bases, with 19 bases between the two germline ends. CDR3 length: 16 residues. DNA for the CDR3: TGCGCCAGCAGCTTGGCCAGCACACCAGATGGGGGGACCCAGTACTTC. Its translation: CASSLASTPDGGTQYF. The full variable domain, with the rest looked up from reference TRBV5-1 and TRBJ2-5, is KAGVTQTPRYLIKTRGQQVTLSCSPISGHRSVSWYQQTPGQGLQFLFEYFSETQRNKGNFPGRFSGRQFSNSRSEMNVSTLELGDSALYLCASSLASTPDGGTQYFGPGTRLLVL.

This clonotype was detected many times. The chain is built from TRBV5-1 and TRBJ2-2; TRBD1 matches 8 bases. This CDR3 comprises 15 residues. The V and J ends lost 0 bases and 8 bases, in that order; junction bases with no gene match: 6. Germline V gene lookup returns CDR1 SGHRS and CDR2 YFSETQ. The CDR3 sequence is CASSLEGQGLGELFF. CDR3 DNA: TGCGCCAGCAGCTTGGAAGGACAGGGTTTGGGGGAGCTGTTTTTT.

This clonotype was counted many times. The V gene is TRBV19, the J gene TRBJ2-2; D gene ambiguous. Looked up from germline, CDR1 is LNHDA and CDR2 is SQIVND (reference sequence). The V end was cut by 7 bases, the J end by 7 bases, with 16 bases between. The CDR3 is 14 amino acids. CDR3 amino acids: CASTPVAGYGELFF. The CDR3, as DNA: TGTGCCAGTACCCCCGTGGCTGGGTACGGGGAGCTGTTTTTT.